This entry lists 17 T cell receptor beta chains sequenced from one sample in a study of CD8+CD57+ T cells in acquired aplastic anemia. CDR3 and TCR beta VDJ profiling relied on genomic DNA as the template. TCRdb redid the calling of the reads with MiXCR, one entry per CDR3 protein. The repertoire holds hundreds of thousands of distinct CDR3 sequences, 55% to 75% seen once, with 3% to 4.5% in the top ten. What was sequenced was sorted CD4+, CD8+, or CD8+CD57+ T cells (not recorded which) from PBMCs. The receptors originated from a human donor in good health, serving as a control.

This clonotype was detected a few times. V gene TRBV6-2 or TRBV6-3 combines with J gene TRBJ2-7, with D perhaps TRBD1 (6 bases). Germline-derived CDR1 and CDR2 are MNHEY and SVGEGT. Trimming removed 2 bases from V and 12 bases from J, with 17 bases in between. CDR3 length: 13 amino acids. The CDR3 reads CASSYGPTGHLYF. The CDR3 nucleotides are TGTGCCAGCAGTTACGGCCCGACAGGCCACCTGTACTTC.

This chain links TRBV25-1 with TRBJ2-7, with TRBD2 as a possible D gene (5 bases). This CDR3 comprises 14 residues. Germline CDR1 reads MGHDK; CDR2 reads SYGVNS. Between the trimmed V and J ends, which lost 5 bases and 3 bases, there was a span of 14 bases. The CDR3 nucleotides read TGTGCCAGCAGTTTTTCCAGTCGGGACTACGAGCAGTACTTC. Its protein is CASSFSSRDYEQYF.

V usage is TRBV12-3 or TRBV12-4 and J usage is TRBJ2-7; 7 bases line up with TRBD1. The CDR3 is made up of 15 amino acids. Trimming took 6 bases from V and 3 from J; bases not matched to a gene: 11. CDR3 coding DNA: TGTGCCAGCAGGATGTCGCACAGGGGATTCTACGAGCAGTACTTC. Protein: CASRMSHRGFYEQYF.

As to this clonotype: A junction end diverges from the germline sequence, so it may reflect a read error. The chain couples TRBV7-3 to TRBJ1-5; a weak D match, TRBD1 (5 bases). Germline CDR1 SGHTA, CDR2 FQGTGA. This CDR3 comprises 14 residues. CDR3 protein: CATSTRTSNQPQHF. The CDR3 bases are TGTGCCACCAGCACCAGGACAAGCAATCAGCCCCAGCACTTT.

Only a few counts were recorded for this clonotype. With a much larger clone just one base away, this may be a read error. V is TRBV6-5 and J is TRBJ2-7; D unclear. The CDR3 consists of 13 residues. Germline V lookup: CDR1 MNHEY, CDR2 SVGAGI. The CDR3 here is CASSYPDSYERYF. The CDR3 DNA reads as TGTGCCAGCAGTTACCCGGATTCCTACGAGCGGTACTTC.

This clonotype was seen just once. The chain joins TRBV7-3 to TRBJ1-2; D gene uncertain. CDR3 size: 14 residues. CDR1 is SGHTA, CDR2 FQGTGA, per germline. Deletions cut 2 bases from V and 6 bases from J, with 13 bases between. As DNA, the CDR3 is TGTGCCAGCAGCTTACTAGGAGGTGGCCATGGCTACACCTTC. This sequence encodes CASSLLGGGHGYTF. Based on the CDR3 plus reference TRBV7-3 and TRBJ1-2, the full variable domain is GAGVSQTPSNKVTEKGKYVELRCDPISGHTALYWYRQSLGQGPEFLIYFQGTGAADDSGLPNDRFFAVRPEGSVSTLKIQRTERGDSAVYLCASSLLGGGHGYTFGSGTRLTVV.

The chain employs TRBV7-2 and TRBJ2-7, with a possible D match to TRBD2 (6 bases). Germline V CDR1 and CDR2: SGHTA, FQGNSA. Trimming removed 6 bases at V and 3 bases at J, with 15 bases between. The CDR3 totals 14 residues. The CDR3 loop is CASRQRTGGYEQYF. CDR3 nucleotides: TGTGCCAGCAGACAAAGGACCGGGGGCTACGAGCAGTACTTC.

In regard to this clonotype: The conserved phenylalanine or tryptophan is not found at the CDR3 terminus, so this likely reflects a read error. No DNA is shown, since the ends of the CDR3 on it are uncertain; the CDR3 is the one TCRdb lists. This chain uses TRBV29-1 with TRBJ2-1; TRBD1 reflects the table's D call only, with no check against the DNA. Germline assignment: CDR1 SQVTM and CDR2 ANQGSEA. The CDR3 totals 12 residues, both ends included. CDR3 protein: CSVPRGQYEDYI.

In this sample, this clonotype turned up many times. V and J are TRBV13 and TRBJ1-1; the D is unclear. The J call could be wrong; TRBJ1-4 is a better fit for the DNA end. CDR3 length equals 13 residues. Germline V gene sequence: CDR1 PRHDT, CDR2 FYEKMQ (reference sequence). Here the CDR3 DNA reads TGTGCCAGCAGCTTAAGAAGGTTGTCGGGACTGTTTTTT. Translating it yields CASSLRRLSGLFF.

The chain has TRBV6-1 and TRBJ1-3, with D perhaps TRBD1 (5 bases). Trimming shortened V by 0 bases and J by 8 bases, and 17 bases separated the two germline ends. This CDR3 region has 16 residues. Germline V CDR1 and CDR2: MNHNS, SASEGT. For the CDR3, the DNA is TGTGCCAGCAGTGAAGCCGGGGGTACGGAAGGGGACACCATATATTTT. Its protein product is CASSEAGGTEGDTIYF.

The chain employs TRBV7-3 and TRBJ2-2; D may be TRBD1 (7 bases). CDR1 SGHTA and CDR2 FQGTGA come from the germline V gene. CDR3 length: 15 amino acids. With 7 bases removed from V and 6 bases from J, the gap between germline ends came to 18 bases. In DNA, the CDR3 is TGTGCCAGCACCCGGCAGGGGGGTATCGCCGGGGAGCTGTTTTTT. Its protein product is CASTRQGGIAGELFF.

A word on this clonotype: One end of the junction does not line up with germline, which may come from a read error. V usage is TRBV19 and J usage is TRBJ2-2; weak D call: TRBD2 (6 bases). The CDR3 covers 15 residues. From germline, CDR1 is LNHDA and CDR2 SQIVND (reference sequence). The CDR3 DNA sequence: TGTGCCAGTACCCCGGGAGATAGGGTGGCCGGAAACACCATATTT. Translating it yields CASTPGDRVAGNTIF.

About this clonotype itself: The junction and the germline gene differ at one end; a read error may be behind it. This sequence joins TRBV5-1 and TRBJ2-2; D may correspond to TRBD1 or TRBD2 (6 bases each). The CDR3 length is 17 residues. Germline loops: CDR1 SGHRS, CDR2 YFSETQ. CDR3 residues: CASSLVGRGRQPGEPFF. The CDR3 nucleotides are TGTGCCAGCAGCTTAGTTGGTCGGGGGCGCCAACCCGGGGAGCCGTTCTTT.

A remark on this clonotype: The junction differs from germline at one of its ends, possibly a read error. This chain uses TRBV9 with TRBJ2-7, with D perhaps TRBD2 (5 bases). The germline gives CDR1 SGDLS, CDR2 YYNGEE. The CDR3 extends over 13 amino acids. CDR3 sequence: CASSLIRAGEQYF. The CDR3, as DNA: TGTGCCAGCAGCTTGATACGGGCGGGTGAGCAGTATTTC.

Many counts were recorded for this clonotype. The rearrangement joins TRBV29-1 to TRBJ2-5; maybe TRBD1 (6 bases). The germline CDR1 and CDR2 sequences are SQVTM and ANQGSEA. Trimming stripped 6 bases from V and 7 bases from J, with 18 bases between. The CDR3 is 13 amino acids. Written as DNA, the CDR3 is TGCAGCGTAGAGACCACAGGGTTAGGGACCCAGTACTTC. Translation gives CSVETTGLGTQYF. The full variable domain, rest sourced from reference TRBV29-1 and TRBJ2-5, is SAVISQKPSRDICQRGTSLTIQCQVDSQVTMMFWYRQQPGQSLTLIATANQGSEATYESGFVIDKFPISRPNLTFSTLTVSNMSPEDSSIYLCSVETTGLGTQYFGPGTRLLVL.

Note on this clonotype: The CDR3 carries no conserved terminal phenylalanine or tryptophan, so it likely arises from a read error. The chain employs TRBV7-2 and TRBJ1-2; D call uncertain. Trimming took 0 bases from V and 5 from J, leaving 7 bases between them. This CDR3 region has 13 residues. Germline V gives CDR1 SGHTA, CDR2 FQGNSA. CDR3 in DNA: TGTGCCAGCAGCTTAGCCTCCGAGTATGGCTACACCTTA. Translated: CASSLASEYGYTL.

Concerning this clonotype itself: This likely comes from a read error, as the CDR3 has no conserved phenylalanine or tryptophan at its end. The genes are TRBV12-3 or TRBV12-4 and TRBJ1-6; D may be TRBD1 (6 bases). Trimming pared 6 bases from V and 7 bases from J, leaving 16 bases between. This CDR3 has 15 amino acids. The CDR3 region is CASSRDSQGNSPLHS. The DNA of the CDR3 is TGTGCCAGCAGCCGAGATTCGCAGGGGAATTCACCCCTCCACTCT.